This T cell receptor beta chain was sequenced in a study of cytomegalovirus exposure and HLA in healthy donors. Overall study results and limits: In a later analysis, TCR beta V- and J-gene trimming showed a link to a missense DCLRE1C variant. When the data were analyzed later, several of the most significant clusters appeared to be linked to common viral pathogens.

The study ran its PCR with 60 Vbeta and 13 Jbeta primers. Profiled with immunoSEQ multiplex PCR; TCRdb holds only in-frame clones, not every one. The table lists more than 150,000 clones, around 80% of them singletons, with 1% in the top ten. On this clone itself: Its antigen is unidentified.

This sequence was found in a woman aged 50 to 60 in good health and CMV-seropositive. The sequencing input was PBMCs.

CDR3 sequence reads: CASSPPYREYSPLHF. In DNA, the CDR3 is TGTGCCAGCAGTCCCCCTTACAGGGAATATTCACCCCTCCACTTT. The chain recombines TRBV6-6 with TRBJ1-6; weak D call: TRBD1 (6 bases). V was clipped by 5 bases and J by 8 bases, with 16 bases between them. Looked up from germline, CDR1 is MNHNY and CDR2 is SVGAGI (reference sequence). CDR3 length equals 15 residues.